The clone carrying this T cell receptor beta chain was observed many times. The TCRbeta library incorporated unique molecular identifiers. One entry per CDR3 protein, called by TCRdb with MiXCR from the PCR reads. Here the sample spans around 370,000 distinct CDR3 sequences, 10% being singletons. The data stem from a study of T-cell reconstitution after alpha-beta-depleted transplantation in children. Trimming shortened V by 3 bases and J by 7 bases, and 8 bases separated the two germline ends. The CDR3 is 11 residues long. Germline V CDR1 and CDR2: SGHDT, YYEEEE. The V call is TRBV5-6, the J call TRBJ2-7; the D gene could be TRBD1 or TRBD2 (5 bases each). This clonotype originated in a human donor who donated a stem cell graft to a child with acute lymphoblastic leukemia. This material consisted of PBMCs from the stem cell graft donor, taken from the stem cell graft. The CDR3: CASSSWGEQYF. In DNA form, the CDR3 reads TGTGCCAGCAGCTCCTGGGGGGAGCAGTACTTC.